This T cell receptor (beta chain) is drawn from a study of CD8 T cells in ankylosing spondylitis. One entry per CDR3 protein, called by TCRdb with MiXCR from the 5' RACE reads. The sample comprises approximately 400,000 distinct CDR3 sequences, roughly 27% of which are singletons, and roughly 1% rests with the top ten. This CDR3 is 14 amino acids long. Germline V gives CDR1 DFQATT, CDR2 SNEGSKA (reference sequence). Trimming took 0 bases from V and 7 from J; bases not matched to a gene: 4. A few counts support this clonotype. The antigen is not known. Study findings and constraints: Reportedly, disease-linked clones are significantly enriched in ankylosing spondylitis patients' matched synovial fluid. A number of the motif variants had already been described in reactive arthritis synovial fluid and blood. Several highly homologous variants made up a TCR beta motif, and this motif appeared characteristic of ankylosing spondylitis blood.

The V call is TRBV20-1, the J call TRBJ2-1; TRBD2 matches 9 bases. The TCR comes from a male donor with ankylosing spondylitis. Source material: blood, either unsorted or a sorted T cell fraction (not recorded which). DNA for the CDR3: TGCAGTGCTAGAGATAGCGGGAGAGGGAATGAGCAGTTCTTC. This translates into CSARDSGRGNEQFF.